What follows are 30 T cell receptor beta chains derived from one specimen sequenced in a study of blood T cell repertoires in COVID-19. Sequencing used immunoSEQ multiplex PCR; TCRdb keeps in-frame clones, though not all of them. The table shows 260,000 or so clones, with 75% to 85% occurring only once. Sequencing was done on a sample of peripheral blood. All receptors come from a woman in her seventies with acute or convalescent COVID-19.

The chain carries TRBV6-5 and TRBJ1-3, with D perhaps matching TRBD1 (5 bases). Germline V gene sequence: CDR1 MNHEY, CDR2 SVGAGI. V lost 2 bases and J lost 4, with 9 bases in between. The CDR3 has 14 residues. This chain's CDR3 is CASSYTGGGNTIYF. CDR3 DNA: TGTGCCAGCAGTTACACAGGCGGAGGAAACACCATATATTTT.

This chain uses TRBV3-1 (or the pseudogene TRBV3-2) with TRBJ2-3, with TRBD2 matching 15 bases. V lost 8 bases, J lost 3 bases, and 9 bases stayed unmatched. Germline lookup yields CDR1 LGHDT and CDR2 YNNKEL (reference sequence). The CDR3 is made up of 17 amino acids. CDR3 in amino acids: CASSYRTSGGVTDTQYF. The CDR3 DNA reads as TGTGCCAGCTCCTACCGGACTAGCGGGGGGGTAACAGATACGCAGTATTTT.

The CDR3 bases are TGTGCCAGCAACTTACAGGGAAGGGGCTCACCCCTCCACTTT. This codes for CASNLQGRGSPLHF. The chain uses TRBV6-5 and TRBJ1-6; possible D gene TRBD1, 6 bases. V was cut by 7 bases and J by 10 bases, with 17 bases left in between. The CDR3 sequence is 14 residues long. Per germline, CDR1 MNHEY and CDR2 SVGAGI.

This clone came up a few times. This chain uses TRBV3-1 (or the pseudogene TRBV3-2) with TRBJ2-2; possibly TRBD1 for D (6 bases). This CDR3 spans 14 amino acids. Germline CDR1 and CDR2: LGHDT and YNNKEL (reference sequence). The V gene lost 5 bases and the J gene lost 8 bases, with 15 bases spanning the gap. CDR3 nucleotide sequence: TGTGCCAGCAGCGAAATCAGGGGAACTGGGGAGCTGTTTTTT. Its protein is CASSEIRGTGELFF.

J is TRBJ1-1 and V is TRBV27; TRBD1 agrees at 9 bases. Germline lookup yields CDR1 MNHEY and CDR2 SMNVEV (reference sequence). This CDR3 region has 13 residues. Trimming removed 5 bases from V and 11 bases from J; junction bases left unmatched: 9. The chain's CDR3 is CASSTIRDRDAFF. Written as DNA, the CDR3 is TGTGCCAGCAGTACCATCCGGGACAGGGACGCTTTCTTT.

The rearrangement links TRBV28 to TRBJ1-1; no clear D. From germline, CDR1 is MDHEN and CDR2 SYDVKM. The CDR3 extends over 13 amino acids. Deletions cut 7 bases from V and 1 base from J, with 10 bases between. CDR3 protein: CASTSTPNTEAFF. CDR3 DNA: TGTGCCAGCACCTCGACACCGAACACTGAAGCTTTCTTT.

V and J are TRBV7-7 and TRBJ2-5; perhaps TRBD2 as D (6 bases). The length of the CDR3 is 14 residues. CDR1 and CDR2 from the germline V gene are SSHAT and FNYEAQ (reference sequence). The ends were cut back, 7 bases at V and 4 bases at J, with 16 bases in the middle. The CDR3 loop is CASNWGSRGETQYF. CDR3 nucleotide sequence: TGTGCCAGCAACTGGGGGTCGCGGGGAGAGACCCAGTACTTC. The variable domain in full, with the rest retrieved from reference TRBV7-7 and TRBJ2-5, is GAGVSQSPRYKVTKRGQDVTLRCDPISSHATLYWYQQALGQGPEFLTYFNYEAQPDKSGLPSDRFSAERPEGSISTLTIQRTEQRDSAMYRCASNWGSRGETQYFGPGTRLLVL.

The chain combines TRBV6-5 with TRBJ1-1; 7 nucleotides line up with TRBD1. The V segment lost 5 bases and the J segment 6 bases; nucleotides outside the gene matches: 9. This CDR3 comprises 14 residues. The germline gives CDR1 MNHEY, CDR2 SVGAGI. The DNA of the CDR3 is TGTGCCAGCAGTACCCACAGGGGAGGCCCTGAAGCTTTCTTT. Translated, it gives CASSTHRGGPEAFF.

The chain is built from TRBV5-1 and TRBJ1-1, with 9 bases lining up with TRBD1. CDR1 and CDR2 from the germline V gene are SGHRS and YFSETQ. The CDR3 runs 16 residues. V shed 4 bases, J shed 5 bases, and the junction held 12 bases outside the gene matches. This chain's CDR3 is CASSTQQGATGTEAFF. The CDR3 bases are TGCGCCAGCAGCACTCAACAGGGGGCCACTGGAACTGAAGCTTTCTTT.

This chain joins TRBV7-2 and TRBJ1-6; D remains unclear. The CDR3 has 14 amino acids. Trimming took off 3 bases at V and 5 bases at J, with 8 bases between the two ends. Germline-derived CDR1 and CDR2 are SGHTA and FQGNSA. The CDR3 DNA is TGTGCCAGCAGCTTTAGGCAGGATAATTCACCCCTCCACTTT. Encoded protein: CASSFRQDNSPLHF.

The chain recombines TRBV4-1 with TRBJ1-1; TRBD1 aligns across 7 bases. Trimming took 4 bases from V and 0 from J; bases not matched to a gene: 5. The CDR3 is 15 residues long. Germline CDR1 reads MGHRA; CDR2 reads YSYEKL. Here the CDR3 DNA reads TGCGCCAGCAGCCCTCAGGACAGGCTGAACACTGAAGCTTTCTTT. Protein: CASSPQDRLNTEAFF.

The chain carries TRBV7-9 and TRBJ1-2; D ambiguous. The V end lost 1 base, the J end lost 7 bases, and 13 bases lay between the germline ends. The CDR3 totals 14 residues. CDR1 is SEHNR, CDR2 FQNEAQ, per germline (reference sequence). CDR3 nucleotide sequence: TGTGCCAGCAGCTTAGAGGCGGGTTTGAGTGGCTACACCTTC. Its protein product is CASSLEAGLSGYTF.

The CDR3 loop reads CASSVGGRKVGNTIYF. In DNA, the CDR3 is TGTGCCAGCAGCGTAGGTGGGCGTAAGGTCGGAAACACCATATATTTT. The chain recombines TRBV9 with TRBJ1-3; D gene uncertain. CDR1 and CDR2 from the germline V gene are SGDLS and YYNGEE. Trimming removed 0 bases from V and 4 bases from J, with 14 bases in between. CDR3 length: 16 amino acids. Full variable domain (outside the CDR3, taken from reference TRBV9 and TRBJ1-3): DSGVTQTPKHLITATGQRVTLRCSPRSGDLSVYWYQQSLDQGLQFLIQYYNGEERAKGNILERFSAQQFPDLHSELNLSSLELGDSALYFCASSVGGRKVGNTIYFGEGSWLTVV.

The CDR3 region is CASSLQGPPRNTIYF. CDR3 nucleotides: TGCGCCAGCAGCTTACAGGGGCCGCCAAGAAACACCATATATTTT. The chain couples TRBV5-1 to TRBJ1-3; 7 positions match TRBD1. The CDR3 sequence is 15 residues long. Germline V lookup: CDR1 SGHRS, CDR2 YFSETQ. Germline trimming cut 2 bases from V and 5 bases from J; bases unmatched to any gene: 7.

This chain links TRBV28 with TRBJ1-1; D is ambiguous. This CDR3 has 15 residues. V lost 1 base to trimming and J lost 0 bases, with 9 bases between them. The germline V gene encodes CDR1 MDHEN and CDR2 SYDVKM. This CDR3 reads CASSLLAPMNTEAFF. The CDR3 DNA sequence: TGTGCCAGCAGTTTATTGGCACCCATGAACACTGAAGCTTTCTTT.

A note on this clone: Other DNA sequences in the sample encode the same CDR3. The J gene is TRBJ2-2, the V gene TRBV7-9; D is unresolved. Germline V gene lookup returns CDR1 SEHNR and CDR2 FQNEAQ (reference sequence). The CDR3 is made up of 14 amino acids. Trimming removed 5 bases from V and 1 base from J, with 8 bases in between. DNA for the CDR3: TGTGCCAGCAGCCGATCGGGGAACACCGGGGAGCTGTTTTTT. Protein product: CASSRSGNTGELFF.

The chain couples TRBV11-2 to TRBJ2-1, with TRBD2 matching 10 bases. V shed 4 bases and J 9 bases; nucleotides not matched to a gene: 6. This CDR3 contains 14 residues. CDR1 and CDR2 from the germline V gene are SGHAT and FQNNGV. CDR3 loop: CASSSISGGIEQFF. The CDR3 nucleotides read TGTGCCAGCAGCTCGATTAGCGGGGGGATTGAGCAGTTCTTC.

The J gene is TRBJ2-1, the V gene TRBV5-4, with TRBD2 as a possible D gene (6 bases). CDR1 is SGHNT, CDR2 YYREEE, per germline (reference sequence). Trimming removed 2 bases at V and 5 bases at J, with 8 bases between. The CDR3 covers 13 residues. The CDR3 loop reads CASSFGGNNEQFF. CDR3 DNA: TGTGCCAGCAGCTTCGGCGGGAACAATGAGCAGTTCTTC.

The chain combines TRBV5-4 with TRBJ1-2; 8 nucleotides line up with TRBD1. Trimming cost V 2 bases and J 0 bases; bases outside gene matches: 6. CDR3 length: 16 amino acids. Germline V gives CDR1 SGHNT, CDR2 YYREEE (reference sequence). CDR3 loop: CASSLLRDRSNYGYTF. The CDR3 DNA reads as TGTGCCAGCAGCTTACTCCGGGACAGGTCTAACTATGGCTACACCTTC. The complete variable domain, with remaining parts taken from reference TRBV5-4 and TRBJ1-2, reads ETGVTQSPTHLIKTRGQQVTLRCSSQSGHNTVSWYQQALGQGPQFIFQYYREEENGRGNFPPRFSGLQFPNYSSELNVNALELDDSALYLCASSLLRDRSNYGYTFGSGTRLTVV.

The chain has TRBV5-1 and TRBJ2-1; D is unresolved. The CDR3 spans 14 residues. Trimming removed 2 bases at V and 4 bases at J, with 10 bases between. Germline CDR1 reads SGHRS; CDR2 reads YFSETQ. DNA for the CDR3: TGCGCCAGCAGCTTAGGTACAGATTACAATGAGCAGTTCTTC. Amino acids: CASSLGTDYNEQFF.

This clone has a handful of counts. The chain links TRBV19 to TRBJ2-1; 7 positions agree with TRBD1. The CDR3 is made up of 13 amino acids. Per germline, CDR1 LNHDA and CDR2 SQIVND (reference sequence). V trimming: 9 bases; J trimming: 9 bases; junction bases outside the gene matches: 11. The CDR3 DNA sequence: TGTGCCAGCTCGACAGGGTCAAATCGTGAGCAGTTCTTC. It is translated as CASSTGSNREQFF.

Concerning this clone itself: In the same sample, other DNA sequences code for this CDR3. The chain is built from TRBV19 and TRBJ1-1; no reliable D call. Germline CDR1 LNHDA, CDR2 SQIVND (reference sequence). Trimming pared 3 bases from V and 4 bases from J, leaving 12 bases between. This CDR3 is 14 amino acids long. The CDR3 sequence is CASSILTGGTEAFF. The CDR3 bases are TGTGCCAGTAGTATCCTGACGGGTGGCACTGAAGCTTTCTTT.

This clone was seen ten or more times. The chain is built from TRBV10-3 and TRBJ1-5; D is perhaps TRBD1 (6 bases). CDR3 length equals 15 residues. Trimming cost V 3 bases and J 0 bases, with 9 bases left between them. The germline V gene encodes CDR1 ENHRY and CDR2 SYGVKD. DNA for the CDR3: TGTGCCATCAGTGAAAAGGGGGATAGCAATCAGCCCCAGCATTTT. This translates into CAISEKGDSNQPQHF.

The chain employs TRBV18 and TRBJ1-6; TRBD1 might be the D (5 bases). The CDR3 spans 15 residues. The germline CDR1 and CDR2 sequences are KGHSH and LQKENI. V shed 0 bases and J shed 6 bases, with 9 bases lying between them. The chain's CDR3 is CASSPPGGGNSPLHF. The CDR3 coding sequence is TGTGCCAGCTCACCACCTGGGGGGGGTAATTCACCCCTCCACTTT.

The V and J genes are TRBV7-2 and TRBJ1-6; the match to TRBD1 covers 11 bases. Germline lookup yields CDR1 SGHTA and CDR2 FQGNSA. The CDR3 runs 14 residues. The V gene end was trimmed by 5 bases and the J gene end by 11 bases; junction bases not matched to a gene: 5. CDR3 sequence (DNA): TGTGCCAGCAGCCCGGACAGGGGGCTTCCACCCCTCCACTTT. This sequence encodes CASSPDRGLPPLHF.

This clone was seen once. The V gene is TRBV18, the J gene TRBJ1-2; D ambiguous. V lost 3 bases and J 4 bases, leaving 15 bases between the germline ends. This CDR3 is built from 15 residues. Germline values: CDR1 KGHSH, CDR2 LQKENI. The CDR3 region has the DNA TGTGCCAGCTCACCCCAAGGGAGAATCGGCTATGGCTACACCTTC. Protein: CASSPQGRIGYGYTF.

This clone has just a few counts. CDR3 bases: TGCGCCAGCAGCGCTGCTACAGGGTACAATGAGCAGTTCTTC. This encodes CASSAATGYNEQFF. The J gene is TRBJ2-1, the V gene TRBV5-1; D may be TRBD1 (6 bases). Germline assignment: CDR1 SGHRS and CDR2 YFSETQ. The length of the CDR3 is 14 residues. Deletions cut 4 bases from V and 4 bases from J, with 12 bases between.

The chain carries TRBV5-1 and TRBJ1-1; D ambiguous. The CDR3 is 15 amino acids. Trimming pared 4 bases from V and 0 bases from J, leaving 13 bases between. Per germline, CDR1 SGHRS and CDR2 YFSETQ. CDR3 sequence reads: CASSGDPTVNTEAFF. As DNA, the CDR3 is TGCGCCAGCAGCGGCGACCCAACAGTGAACACTGAAGCTTTCTTT.

The table lists this clone with a few counts. The V and J genes are TRBV5-4 and TRBJ2-7; 7 nucleotides line up with TRBD1. CDR1 and CDR2 (germline): SGHNT, YYREEE (reference sequence). The CDR3 has 15 amino acids. Trimming cost V 5 bases and J 3 bases; bases outside gene matches: 11. The CDR3 spells CASSYRGGSDYEQYF. The CDR3 DNA reads TGTGCCAGCAGTTACCGAGGGGGCTCGGACTACGAGCAGTACTTC.

The rearrangement links TRBV6-5 to TRBJ1-1, with D maybe TRBD1 (5 bases). The germline V gene encodes CDR1 MNHEY and CDR2 SVGAGI. The V and J ends lost 4 bases and 1 base respectively, with 10 bases between them. The CDR3 loop spans 14 amino acids. The CDR3 DNA reads TGTGCCAGCAGTTTTCTACAGGAGAACACTGAAGCTTTCTTT. This translates into CASSFLQENTEAFF.